What follows are 8 T cell receptor beta chains derived from one specimen sequenced in a study of T cell changes during pregnancy in multiple sclerosis. Here immunoSEQ multiplex PCR was the method, and the copy in TCRdb shows in-frame clones only, minus some. The sample gives about 59,000 clones, roughly 90% of which show up once; 2.5% to 3% is in the top ten. The material sequenced was peripheral blood, taken in the second trimester of pregnancy. The receptors here all came from a female donor in good health, enrolled as a control in a pregnancy study.

A few counts support this clone. The genes are TRBV6-5 and TRBJ1-4; a weak D match, TRBD1 (5 bases). V lost 0 bases to trimming and J lost 7 bases, with 12 bases between them. The germline V gene has CDR1 MNHEY and CDR2 SVGAGI. The CDR3 has 15 amino acids. The CDR3 region has the DNA TGTGCCAGCAGTTACTCAGGTGACAGCTCTGAAAAACTGTTTTTT. Translation: CASSYSGDSSEKLFF.

The chain couples TRBV27 to TRBJ1-5; D gene ambiguous. CDR3 length equals 16 residues. Trimming stripped 5 bases from V and 7 bases from J, with 21 bases between. CDR1 and CDR2 (germline): MNHEY, SMNVEV (reference sequence). The CDR3 bases are TGTGCCAGCAGTCCTATAGCGTTGGGTATTCAGCAGCCCCAGCATTTT. Its translation is CASSPIALGIQQPQHF.

The chain carries TRBV6-1 and TRBJ2-5, with 9 nucleotides matching TRBD1. The CDR3 is 14 amino acids. CDR1 and CDR2 (germline): MNHNS, SASEGT. J was trimmed by 7 bases and V by 4 bases; bases with no gene match: 7. CDR3 residues: CASSGDREYVTQYF. The CDR3 coding sequence is TGTGCCAGCAGTGGGGACAGGGAGTACGTGACCCAGTACTTC.

For this clone: Additional DNA sequences in this sample encode the identical CDR3. The gene calls are TRBV2 and TRBJ1-2, with 7 bases aligning to TRBD1. CDR3 length equals 14 residues. The trim removed 4 bases at V and 2 bases at J, leaving 4 bases unmatched. Germline lookup yields CDR1 SNHLY and CDR2 FYNNEI. CDR3 DNA sequence: TGTGCCAGCAGTGGGGACAGTCCCAACTATGGCTACACCTTC. Translation: CASSGDSPNYGYTF.

This chain uses TRBV28 with TRBJ2-1, with 13 bases identical to TRBD2. Germline V CDR1 and CDR2: MDHEN, SYDVKM. This CDR3 is 16 amino acids long. The junction had 6 bases not matched to a gene; V was cut back by 3 bases and J by 7 bases. This CDR3 reads CASSFSGTSGANEQFF. The CDR3 DNA follows: TGTGCCAGCAGTTTCTCCGGGACTAGCGGGGCTAATGAGCAGTTCTTC.

V gene TRBV6-1 combines with J gene TRBJ1-1; 9 nucleotides agree with TRBD1. J lost 4 bases, V lost 7 bases, and 7 bases had no gene match. There are 14 residues in the CDR3. Germline V gene data show CDR1 as MNHNS and CDR2 as SASEGT. The DNA for the CDR3 is TGTGCCAGCAATTTACAGGGGGCCCGCACTGAAGCTTTCTTT. Its protein is CASNLQGARTEAFF.

The chain has TRBV6-1 and TRBJ1-6; 8 bases are shared with TRBD1. The CDR3 sequence is 17 residues long. Germline values: CDR1 MNHNS, CDR2 SASEGT. V lost 2 bases to trimming and J lost 1 base; unmatched junction nucleotides: 4. CDR3 amino acids: CASSERDRRSYNSPLHF. The CDR3 DNA follows: TGTGCCAGCAGTGAAAGGGACAGGCGGTCCTATAATTCACCCCTCCACTTT.

The genes are TRBV6-5 and TRBJ1-4; 8 bases are shared with TRBD1. The ends lost 5 bases at V and 8 bases at J; junction bases unmatched: 7. Germline V lookup: CDR1 MNHEY, CDR2 SVGAGI. The CDR3 runs 14 residues. Here the CDR3 DNA reads TGTGCCAGCAGTCGCGGACAGGGTTACGAAAAACTGTTTTTT. Its protein product is CASSRGQGYEKLFF.